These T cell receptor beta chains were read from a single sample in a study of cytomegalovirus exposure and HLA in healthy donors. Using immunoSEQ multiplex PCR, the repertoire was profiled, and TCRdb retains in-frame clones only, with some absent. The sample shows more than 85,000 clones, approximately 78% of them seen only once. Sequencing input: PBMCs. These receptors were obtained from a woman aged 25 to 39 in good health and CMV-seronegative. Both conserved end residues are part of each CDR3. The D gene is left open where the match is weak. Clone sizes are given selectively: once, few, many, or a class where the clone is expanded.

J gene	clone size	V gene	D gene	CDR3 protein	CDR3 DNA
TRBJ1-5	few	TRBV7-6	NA	CASSLGGGTQPQHF	TGTGCCAGCAGCTTAGGGGGGGGAACGCAGCCCCAGCATTTT
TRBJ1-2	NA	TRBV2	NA	CASSLKTLNGVRRANYGYTF	TGTGCCAGCAGCCTCAAAACCTTGAACGGGGTCAGAAGAGCTAACTATGGCTACACCTTC
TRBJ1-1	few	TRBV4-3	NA	CASSQVWGMNTEAFF	TGCGCCAGCAGCCAAGTGTGGGGCATGAACACTGAAGCTTTCTTT
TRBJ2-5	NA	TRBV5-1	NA	CASRLVVGETQYF	TGCGCCAGCCGACTAGTCGTGGGGGAGACCCAGTACTTC
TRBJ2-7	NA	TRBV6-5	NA	CASRIQGLAYEQYF	TGTGCCAGCAGGATACAGGGATTAGCCTACGAGCAGTACTTC
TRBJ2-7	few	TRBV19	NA	CASSIRTDGNEQYF	TGTGCCAGTAGTATCCGGACAGACGGTAACGAGCAGTACTTC
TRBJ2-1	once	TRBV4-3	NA	CASSQDVSGEQFF	TGCGCCAGCAGCCAAGATGTTTCAGGGGAGCAGTTCTTC
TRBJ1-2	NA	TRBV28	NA	CASSSGLYYGYTF	TGTGCCAGCAGTTCCGGACTTTACTATGGCTACACCTTC
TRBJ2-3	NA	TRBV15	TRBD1	CATSADRASTDTQYF	TGTGCCACCAGCGCCGACAGGGCCAGCACAGATACGCAGTATTTT
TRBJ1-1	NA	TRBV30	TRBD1	CAWSVRQGVNTEAFF	TGTGCCTGGAGTGTACGACAGGGGGTGAACACTGAAGCTTTCTTT
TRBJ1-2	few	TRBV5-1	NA	CASSLRPSGEGYTF	TGCGCCAGCAGCTTGCGCCCATCGGGGGAAGGCTACACCTTC
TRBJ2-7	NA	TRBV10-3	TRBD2	CAISDAKAGSSYEQYF	TGTGCCATCAGTGATGCGAAAGCGGGAAGCTCCTACGAGCAGTACTTC
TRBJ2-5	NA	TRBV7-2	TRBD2	CASSYSGRAAETQYF	TGTGCCAGCAGCTATAGCGGGAGGGCCGCAGAGACCCAGTACTTC
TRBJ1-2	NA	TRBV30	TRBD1	CAWMRGQGYGYTF	TGTGCCTGGATGAGGGGACAGGGGTATGGCTACACCTTC
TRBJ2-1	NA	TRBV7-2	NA	CASSLVSGVPYNEQFF	TGTGCCAGCAGCTTAGTTTCGGGGGTACCCTACAATGAGCAGTTCTTC
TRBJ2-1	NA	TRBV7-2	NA	CASSFISGNNEQFF	TGTGCCAGCAGCTTTATATCAGGTAACAATGAGCAGTTCTTC
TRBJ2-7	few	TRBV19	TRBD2	CASSTSALSYEQYF	TGTGCCAGTTCAACTAGCGCCCTCTCCTACGAGCAGTACTTC
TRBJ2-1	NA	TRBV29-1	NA	CSVEPGQIPKGVQFF	TGCAGCGTTGAACCCGGACAAATCCCAAAGGGGGTGCAGTTCTTC
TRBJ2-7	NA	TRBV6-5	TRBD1	CASSARTGSSYEQYF	TGTGCCAGCAGTGCCCGGACAGGGAGCTCCTACGAGCAGTACTTC
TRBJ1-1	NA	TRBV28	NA	CASSLRTEAFF	TGTGCCAGCAGTTTGAGGACTGAAGCTTTCTTT
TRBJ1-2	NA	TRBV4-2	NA	CASSQETGGSMNYGYTF	TGTGCCAGCAGCCAAGAGACAGGAGGATCAATGAACTATGGCTACACCTTC
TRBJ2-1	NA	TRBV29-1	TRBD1	CSVSGQGTYNEQFF	TGCAGCGTTTCGGGACAGGGGACCTACAATGAGCAGTTCTTC
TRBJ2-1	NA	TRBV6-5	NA	CASSYGQTTYNEQFF	TGTGCCAGCAGTTACGGTCAGACTACCTACAATGAGCAGTTCTTC
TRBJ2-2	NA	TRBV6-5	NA	CASSYATVNTGELFF	TGTGCCAGCAGTTACGCGACAGTGAACACCGGGGAGCTGTTTTTT
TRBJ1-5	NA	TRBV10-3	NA	CAISTAGNQPQHF	TGTGCCATCAGTACCGCAGGGAACCAGCCCCAGCATTTT
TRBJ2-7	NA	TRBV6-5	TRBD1	CASSYSRQGLPYEQYF	TGTGCCAGCAGTTACTCGAGACAGGGGTTGCCCTACGAGCAGTACTTC
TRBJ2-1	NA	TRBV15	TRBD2	CATGGDSYNEQFF	TGTGCCACCGGGGGGGACTCCTACAATGAGCAGTTCTTC
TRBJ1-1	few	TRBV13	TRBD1	CASSPGQVNTEAFF	TGTGCCAGCAGCCCCGGACAGGTGAACACTGAAGCTTTCTTT
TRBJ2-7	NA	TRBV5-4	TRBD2	CASSPGGLAEQYF	TGTGCCAGCAGCCCGGGAGGCCTTGCCGAGCAGTACTTC
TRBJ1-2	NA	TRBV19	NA	CASSIRSDFNYGYTF	TGTGCCAGTAGTATCCGGTCAGACTTTAACTATGGCTACACCTTC
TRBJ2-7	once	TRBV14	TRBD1	CASSPSGQTSYEQYF	TGTGCCAGCAGCCCCTCGGGACAGACATCCTACGAGCAGTACTTC
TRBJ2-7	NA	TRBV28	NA	CASSTTGQTKDSYEQYF	TGTGCCAGCAGCACCACGGGACAAACGAAGGACTCCTACGAGCAGTACTTC
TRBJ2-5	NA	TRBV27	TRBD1	CASGEGALETQYF	TGTGCCAGCGGTGAGGGGGCCTTGGAGACCCAGTACTTC
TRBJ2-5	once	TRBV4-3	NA	CASSQDVGYQETQYF	TGCGCCAGCAGCCAAGATGTCGGGTACCAAGAGACCCAGTACTTC
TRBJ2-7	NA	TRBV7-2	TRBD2	CASSNGLDGNYEQYF	TGTGCCAGCAGCAACGGACTAGACGGCAACTACGAGCAGTACTTC
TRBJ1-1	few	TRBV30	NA	CAGFAGLNTEAFF	TGTGCCGGGTTTGCGGGCCTGAACACTGAAGCTTTCTTT
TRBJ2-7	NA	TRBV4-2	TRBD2	CASSPGTSGTYEQYF	TGTGCCAGCAGCCCTGGGACTAGCGGGACCTACGAGCAGTACTTC
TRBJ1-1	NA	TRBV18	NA	CASSARQVDEAFF	TGTGCCAGCTCAGCGAGACAGGTTGACGAAGCTTTCTTT
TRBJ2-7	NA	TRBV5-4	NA	CASSQGLASSYEQYF	TGTGCCAGCAGCCAAGGACTGGCTAGCTCCTACGAGCAGTACTTC
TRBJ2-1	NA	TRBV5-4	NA	CASSLQGGNEQFF	TGTGCCAGCAGCTTACAGGGTGGCAATGAGCAGTTCTTC
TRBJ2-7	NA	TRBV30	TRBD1	CAWSRDRGREQYF	TGTGCCTGGAGCCGGGACAGGGGGCGCGAGCAGTACTTC
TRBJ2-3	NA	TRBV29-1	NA	CSVTGSESADTQYF	TGCAGCGTTACCGGGAGTGAGAGCGCAGATACGCAGTATTTT
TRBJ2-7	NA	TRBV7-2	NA	CASSSFSGMSYEQYF	TGTGCCAGCAGCTCTTTTTCAGGGATGAGCTACGAGCAGTACTTC
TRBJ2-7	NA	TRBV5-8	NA	CASSLGGVWEQYF	TGTGCCAGCAGCCTCGGGGGTGTTTGGGAGCAGTACTTC
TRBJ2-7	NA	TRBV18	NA	CASSPGKVEQYF	TGTGCCAGCTCCCCCGGGAAAGTCGAGCAGTACTTC
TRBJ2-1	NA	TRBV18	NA	CASSPPLREPYNEQFF	TGTGCCAGCTCACCACCACTCCGGGAGCCGTACAATGAGCAGTTCTTC